The rows below give T cell receptor beta chains drawn from one sample of a study of beta chain features in type 1 diabetes. Libraries were prepared by immunoSEQ multiplex PCR; TCRdb keeps only in-frame clonotypes and omits some of them. The table records hundreds of thousands of clones, roughly an eighth of them present only once. Sequencing input: naive CD4+ T cells from blood. These receptors all come from a young man with type 1 diabetes. CDR3s include the opening cysteine and the closing phenylalanine or tryptophan. A D gene is named only where the DNA matches it firmly. Size tells how often a clone was seen (once, few, many) or the class of an expanded clone, and some rows leave it out.

size	D	J	V	CDR3	DNA
many	TRBD1	TRBJ2-4	TRBV7-2	CASSGPRTGGHIQYF	TGTGCCAGCAGCGGGCCCCGGACAGGGGGTCACATTCAGTACTTC
few	NA	TRBJ1-3	TRBV6-5	CASSYGGSGNTIYF	TGTGCCAGCAGTTACGGAGGAAGTGGAAACACCATATATTTT
NA	NA	TRBJ1-2	TRBV29-1	CSVEGEGNGYTF	TGCAGCGTTGAGGGGGAGGGGAATGGCTACACCTTC
few	NA	TRBJ2-5	TRBV5-1	CASSLGSGEETQYF	TGCGCCAGCAGCTTAGGGTCCGGGGAGGAGACCCAGTACTTC
few	TRBD1	TRBJ1-2	TRBV30	CAWSVQGGFAGDGYTF	TGTGCCTGGAGTGTACAGGGGGGTTTTGCAGGCGATGGCTACACCTTC
few	NA	TRBJ1-4	TRBV6-5	CASSYSTLEGEKLFF	TGTGCCAGCAGTTACTCGACATTGGAGGGGGAAAAACTGTTTTTT
once	NA	TRBJ1-5	TRBV5-1	CASSLFQGDQPQHF	TGCGCCAGCAGCTTATTTCAGGGCGATCAGCCCCAGCATTTT
few	NA	TRBJ1-1	TRBV29-1	CSSKGNTEAFF	TGCAGCTCAAAGGGCAACACTGAAGCTTTCTTT
few	NA	TRBJ1-6	TRBV7-8	CASSPGPGNTLHF	TGTGCCAGCAGCCCGGGCCCCGGGAATACCCTCCACTTT
NA	TRBD1	TRBJ1-6	TRBV7-6	CASRGQGPSPLHF	TGTGCCAGCAGGGGACAGGGGCCTTCACCCCTCCACTTT
NA	NA	TRBJ2-3	TRBV5-4	CASSGSRATDTQYF	TGTGCCAGCAGCGGGAGTAGAGCGACAGATACGCAGTATTTT
few	NA	TRBJ2-2	TRBV7-3	CASSLHGYTGELFF	TGTGCCAGCAGCCTACACGGGTACACCGGGGAGCTGTTTTTT
few	NA	TRBJ1-1	TRBV5-1	CASSLSLGRRRNTEAFF	TGCGCCAGCAGCTTGTCCCTGGGCCGGCGGCGGAACACTGAAGCTTTCTTT
few	TRBD2	TRBJ2-5	TRBV29-1	CSVGLAGGPGETQYF	TGCAGCGTTGGCCTAGCGGGGGGGCCGGGAGAGACCCAGTACTTC
NA	NA	TRBJ2-3	TRBV9	CASSVGQLTDTQYF	TGTGCCAGCAGCGTAGGACAGCTCACAGATACGCAGTATTTT
NA	NA	TRBJ1-2	TRBV7-9	CASSLWGTENGYTF	TGTGCCAGCAGCCTCTGGGGGACGGAGAATGGCTACACCTTC
few	TRBD1	TRBJ2-2	TRBV9	CASSLEREQGGTGELFF	TGTGCCAGCAGCCTAGAGAGGGAACAGGGGGGCACCGGGGAGCTGTTTTTT
NA	NA	TRBJ2-1	TRBV28	CASTLPPPRDVENNEQFF	TGTGCCAGCACCCTACCCCCACCCAGGGATGTGGAGAACAATGAGCAGTTCTTC
NA	NA	TRBJ1-1	TRBV30	CAWSVQGKAEAFF	TGTGCCTGGAGTGTACAGGGAAAGGCTGAAGCTTTCTTT
NA	NA	TRBJ1-3	TRBV30	CAVQSSGNTIYF	TGTGCCGTACAGAGCTCTGGAAACACCATATATTTT
NA	NA	TRBJ2-5	TRBV14	CASSPKPLHQETQYF	TGTGCCAGCAGCCCAAAGCCCCTCCACCAAGAGACCCAGTACTTC
NA	NA	TRBJ2-7	TRBV28	CASTQGGELIYEQYF	TGTGCCAGCACTCAAGGAGGCGAGCTCATCTACGAGCAGTACTTC
NA	NA	TRBJ1-2	TRBV6-5	CASSSPGEGYTF	TGTGCCAGCAGTTCCCCAGGGGAAGGCTACACCTTC
few	NA	TRBJ1-1	TRBV28	CASSLTGPGPEAFF	TGTGCCAGCAGTCTGACGGGGCCCGGACCTGAAGCTTTCTTT
NA	TRBD1	TRBJ1-1	TRBV4-1	CASSQEAPGTGPFLTLNTEAFF	TGCGCCAGCAGCCAAGAGGCCCCCGGGACAGGTCCCTTCCTCACTCTGAACACTGAAGCTTTCTTT
NA	TRBD1	TRBJ2-1	TRBV5-1	CASSLAGQGYNEQFF	TGCGCCAGCAGCTTGGCGGGACAGGGATACAATGAGCAGTTCTTC
few	NA	TRBJ2-1	TRBV30	CAWRFDSYNEQFF	TGTGCCTGGCGCTTCGACAGTTACAATGAGCAGTTCTTC
NA	NA	TRBJ1-3	TRBV7-2	CASSSPPGRTGNTIYF	TGTGCCAGCAGCTCGCCCCCGGGGAGGACAGGAAACACCATATATTTT
NA	NA	TRBJ1-1	TRBV25-1	CASRPVGGVGTEAFF	TGTGCCAGCAGACCTGTGGGGGGCGTGGGCACTGAAGCTTTCTTT
few	TRBD2	TRBJ2-3	TRBV7-2	CASSLGLAGGSSTDTQYF	TGTGCCAGCAGCTTAGGCCTAGCGGGGGGGTCTAGCACAGATACGCAGTATTTT
NA	NA	TRBJ2-3	TRBV2	CASSTKTSTDTQYF	TGTGCCAGCAGTACTAAAACTAGCACAGATACGCAGTATTTT
NA	NA	TRBJ1-2	TRBV2	CASTQSVQNYGYTF	TGTGCCAGCACCCAATCGGTACAGAACTATGGCTACACCTTC
NA	TRBD2	TRBJ2-3	TRBV14	CASSQEGRGGPDTQYF	TGTGCCAGCAGCCAAGAGGGTCGCGGGGGACCAGATACGCAGTATTTT
NA	TRBD1	TRBJ2-7	TRBV6-1	CASADRDSYEQYF	TGTGCCAGCGCTGACCGGGACAGCTACGAGCAGTACTTC
few	NA	TRBJ1-3	TRBV28	CASSLFRTQPGNTIYF	TGTGCCAGCAGTTTATTTCGGACACAGCCTGGAAACACCATATATTTT
NA	NA	TRBJ2-5	TRBV7-6	CASSLGALETETQYF	TGTGCCAGCAGCTTAGGGGCATTAGAGACGGAGACCCAGTACTTC
NA	NA	TRBJ2-1	TRBV7-9	CAGEVVALAYNEQFF	TGTGCAGGGGAGGTTGTAGCGTTAGCCTACAATGAGCAGTTCTTC
few	TRBD1	TRBJ1-1	TRBV7-2	CASSLVGTGNTEAFF	TGTGCCAGCAGCTTAGTCGGGACAGGGAACACTGAAGCTTTCTTT
NA	TRBD2	TRBJ2-1	TRBV9	CASSFSGDSSYNEQFF	TGTGCCAGCAGCTTTAGCGGGGATAGCTCCTACAATGAGCAGTTCTTC
few	NA	TRBJ2-1	TRBV5-1	CASSPRDVYNEQFF	TGCGCCAGCAGCCCTAGGGACGTATACAATGAGCAGTTCTTC
few	NA	TRBJ2-5	TRBV7-7	CASSLGQGETQYF	TGTGCCAGCAGCCTAGGGCAGGGAGAGACCCAGTACTTC
few	NA	TRBJ1-2	TRBV10-2	CASSESPPTGGYTF	TGCGCCAGCAGTGAGTCCCCCCCGACGGGTGGCTACACCTTC
few	TRBD1	TRBJ2-7	TRBV30	CAWSKGQSYEQYF	TGTGCCTGGAGTAAGGGACAGTCCTACGAGCAGTACTTC
NA	NA	TRBJ2-3	TRBV5-1	CASSDTGIPTDTQYF	TGCGCCAGCAGCGATACAGGGATTCCCACAGATACGCAGTATTTT